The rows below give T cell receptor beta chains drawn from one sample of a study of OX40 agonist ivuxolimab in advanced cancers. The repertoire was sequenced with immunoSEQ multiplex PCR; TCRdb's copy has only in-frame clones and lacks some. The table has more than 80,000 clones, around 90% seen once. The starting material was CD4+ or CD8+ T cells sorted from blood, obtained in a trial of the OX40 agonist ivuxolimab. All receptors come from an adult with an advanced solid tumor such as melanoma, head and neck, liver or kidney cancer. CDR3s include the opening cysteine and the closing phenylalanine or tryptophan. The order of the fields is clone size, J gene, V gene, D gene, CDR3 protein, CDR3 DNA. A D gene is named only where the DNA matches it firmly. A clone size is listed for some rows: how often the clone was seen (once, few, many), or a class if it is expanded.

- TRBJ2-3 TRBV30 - CAWSVLTDTQYF TGTGCCTGGAGTGTATTGACAGATACGCAGTATTTT
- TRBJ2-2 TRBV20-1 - CSARDYGELFF TGCAGTGCTAGAGATTACGGGGAGCTGTTTTTT
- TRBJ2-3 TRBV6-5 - CASSYTLSPDTQYF TGTGCCAGCAGTTACACCCTAAGTCCAGATACGCAGTATTTT
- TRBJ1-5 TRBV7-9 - CASSLRGGLNQPQHF TGTGCCAGCAGCTTACGCGGGGGTCTGAATCAGCCCCAGCATTTT
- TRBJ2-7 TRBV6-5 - CASSYSEGHRTYEQYF TGTGCCAGCAGTTACTCCGAGGGACACCGGACCTACGAGCAGTACTTC
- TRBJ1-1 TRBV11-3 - CASSLAPNTEAFF TGTGCCAGCAGCTTAGCCCCGAACACTGAAGCTTTCTTT
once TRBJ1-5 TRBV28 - CASSLHQIRPQHF TGTGCCAGCAGTTTACATCAGATCCGGCCCCAGCATTTT
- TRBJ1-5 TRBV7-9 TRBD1 CASSLGDSHQPQHF TGTGCCAGCAGCTTAGGGGACAGCCATCAGCCCCAGCATTTT
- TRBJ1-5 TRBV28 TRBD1 CASSSDRGRGQPQHF TGTGCCAGCAGCTCCGACAGGGGGCGAGGTCAGCCCCAGCATTTT
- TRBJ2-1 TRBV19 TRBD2 CASSDPRTSGGQYNEQFF TGTGCCAGTAGTGATCCGAGGACTAGCGGGGGGCAGTACAATGAGCAGTTCTTC
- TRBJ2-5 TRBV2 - CASNGDEETQYF TGTGCCAGCAACGGGGACGAAGAGACCCAGTACTTC
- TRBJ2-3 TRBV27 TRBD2 CASSQTSGYTDTQYF TGTGCCAGCAGCCAAACTAGCGGCTACACAGATACGCAGTATTTT
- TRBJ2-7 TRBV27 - CASSSLNREGEQYF TGTGCCAGCAGTTCCCTCAACAGGGAGGGCGAGCAGTACTTC
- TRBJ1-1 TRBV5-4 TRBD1 CASSPPDRGPEAFF TGTGCCAGCAGCCCTCCGGACAGGGGACCTGAAGCTTTCTTT
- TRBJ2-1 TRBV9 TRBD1 CASSVGTGLGVQFF TGTGCCAGCAGCGTCGGGACAGGCCTCGGGGTGCAGTTCTTC
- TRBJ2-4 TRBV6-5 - CASSYGPKNIQYF TGTGCCAGCAGTTACGGGCCCAAAAACATTCAGTACTTC
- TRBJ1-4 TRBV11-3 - CASSPRSKGEEKLFF TGTGCCAGCAGCCCCCGCAGTAAGGGAGAGGAAAAACTGTTTTTT
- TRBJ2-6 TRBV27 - CASSPLGAGGVLTF TGTGCCAGCAGTCCTCTAGGGGCAGGGGGGGTCCTGACTTTC
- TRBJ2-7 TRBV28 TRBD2 CASISPGGGSYEQYF TGTGCCAGCATCAGCCCCGGGGGGGGTTCCTACGAGCAGTACTTC
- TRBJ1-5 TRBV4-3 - CASSQDRGQTHQPQHF TGCGCCAGCAGCCAAGATCGGGGGCAGACCCATCAGCCCCAGCATTTT
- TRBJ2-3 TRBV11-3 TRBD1 CASSLGVGGADTQYF TGTGCCAGCAGCTTAGGTGTAGGGGGCGCAGATACGCAGTATTTT
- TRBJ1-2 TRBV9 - CASSVGSANYGYTF TGTGCCAGCAGCGTAGGTTCAGCTAACTATGGCTACACCTTC
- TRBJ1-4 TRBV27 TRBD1 CASSLTGSNEKLFF TGTGCCAGCAGCTTGACAGGGTCAAATGAAAAACTGTTTTTT
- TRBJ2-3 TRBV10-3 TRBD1 CAISVGQGADTQYF TGTGCCATCAGTGTGGGACAGGGGGCAGATACGCAGTATTTT
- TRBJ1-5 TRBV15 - CATLRAYNQPQHF TGTGCCACCTTACGCGCATACAATCAGCCCCAGCATTTT
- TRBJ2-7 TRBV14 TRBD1 CASSLQKGQGLDEQYF TGTGCCAGCAGCTTACAGAAGGGACAGGGACTTGACGAGCAGTACTTC
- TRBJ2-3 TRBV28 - CASTLPAYTDTQYF TGTGCCAGCACTCTACCAGCCTACACAGATACGCAGTATTTT
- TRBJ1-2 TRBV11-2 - CASSTQTPAIDGYTF TGTGCCAGCAGCACCCAGACACCCGCTATAGATGGCTACACCTTC
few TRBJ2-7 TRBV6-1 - CASSESLFNSYEQYF TGTGCCAGCAGTGAAAGTTTGTTTAACTCCTACGAGCAGTACTTC
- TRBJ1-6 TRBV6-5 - CASSYQGGNSPLHF TGTGCCAGCAGTTACCAGGGTGGTAATTCACCCCTCCACTTT
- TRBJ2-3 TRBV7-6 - CASSLTGPAAGDTQYF TGTGCCAGCAGCCTCACAGGGCCCGCGGCAGGGGATACGCAGTATTTT
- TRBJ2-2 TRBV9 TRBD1 CASSVAGQGVMAGELFF TGTGCCAGCAGCGTAGCCGGACAGGGGGTGATGGCCGGGGAGCTGTTTTTT
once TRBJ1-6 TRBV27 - CASSLPPSGSAPLHF TGTGCCAGCAGTTTACCCCCCTCGGGTTCCGCACCCCTCCACTTT
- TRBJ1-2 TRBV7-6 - CASSQGGGLRGYTF TGTGCCAGCAGCCAGGGCGGGGGTTTGAGGGGCTACACCTTC
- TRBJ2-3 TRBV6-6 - CASSFAGTSTDTQYF TGTGCCAGCAGTTTTGCAGGGACCAGCACAGATACGCAGTATTTT
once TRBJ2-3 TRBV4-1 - CASSLNYPGIGDTQYF TGCGCCAGCAGCCTTAATTATCCAGGGATAGGGGATACGCAGTATTTT
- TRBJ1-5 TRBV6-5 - CASSFQWGDQPQHF TGTGCCAGCAGTTTCCAGTGGGGGGATCAGCCCCAGCATTTT
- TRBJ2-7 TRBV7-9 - CASSLVSSEYEQYF TGTGCCAGCAGCTTAGTATCAAGCGAGTACGAGCAGTACTTC
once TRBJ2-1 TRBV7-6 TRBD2 CASSLETSGRYNEQFF TGTGCCAGCAGCTTAGAGACTAGCGGCAGGTACAATGAGCAGTTCTTC
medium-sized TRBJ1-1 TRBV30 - CAWSAGRETEAFF TGTGCCTGGAGTGCAGGGCGTGAGACTGAAGCTTTCTTT
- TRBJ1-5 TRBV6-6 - CASSYWGPNQPQHF TGTGCCAGCAGTTACTGGGGGCCCAATCAGCCCCAGCATTTT
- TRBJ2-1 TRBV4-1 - CASSQVNEQFF TGCGCCAGCAGCCAAGTCAATGAGCAGTTCTTC
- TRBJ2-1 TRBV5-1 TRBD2 CASSLRGLAGFEQFF TGCGCCAGCAGCTTGAGGGGACTAGCGGGATTTGAGCAGTTCTTC
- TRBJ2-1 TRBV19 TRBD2 CASSISAGVGNEQFF TGTGCCAGTAGTATTTCGGCGGGAGTCGGAAATGAGCAGTTCTTC
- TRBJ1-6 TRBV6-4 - CASSLGRNNSPLHF TGTGCCAGCAGCCTGGGACGTAATAATTCACCCCTCCACTTT